This passage covers 14 T cell receptor beta chains from one sample sequenced in a study of blood T cell repertoires in COVID-19. Produced via immunoSEQ multiplex PCR; TCRdb's table is partial and in-frame only. The data contain 260,000 or so clones, about 91% of them singletons. Input material: PBMCs or T cells enriched from blood (not recorded which). The receptors stem from a woman aged 40 to 50 with acute COVID-19.

V usage is TRBV7-2 and J usage is TRBJ1-2; a weak D match, TRBD1 (6 bases). With 8 bases removed from V and 0 bases from J, the gap between germline ends came to 16 bases. Germline-derived CDR1 and CDR2 are SGHTA and FQGNSA. The CDR3 totals 15 residues. CDR3 DNA: TGTGCCAGCTCAGAAAGGACAGCCTCTAACTATGGCTACACCTTC. Its translation: CASSERTASNYGYTF.

V gene TRBV28 combines with J gene TRBJ1-3; the match to TRBD1 covers 8 bases. Looked up from germline, CDR1 is MDHEN and CDR2 is SYDVKM. V shed 5 bases and J 9 bases; nucleotides not matched to a gene: 12. This CDR3 is 15 amino acids long. In DNA, the CDR3 is TGTGCCAGCAGTCCCCAGGGGGCGCTACCAATCACCATATATTTT. Residues: CASSPQGALPITIYF.

The chain couples TRBV3-1 (or the pseudogene TRBV3-2) to TRBJ2-3; 8 positions agree with TRBD1. V dropped 4 bases and J dropped 3; count of bases not matched to a gene: 21. Germline V CDR1 and CDR2: LGHDT, YNNKEL (reference sequence). The CDR3 loop spans 20 amino acids. CDR3 DNA: TGTGCCAGCAGCCCCCATGTGGGGCAGGGGGCGCGGTCAAGGACAGATACGCAGTATTTT. Translation gives CASSPHVGQGARSRTDTQYF.

This clone was seen just once. This chain links TRBV4-1 with TRBJ1-3; 9 nucleotides match TRBD1. CDR3 length: 17 amino acids. Germline V gene lookup returns CDR1 MGHRA and CDR2 YSYEKL. V trimming: 3 bases; J trimming: 2 bases; junction bases outside the gene matches: 8. The CDR3 reads CASSHSSGTGTGNTIYF. The CDR3 nucleotides read TGCGCCAGCAGCCATTCATCCGGGACAGGGACTGGAAACACCATATATTTT.

Note on this clone: Germline is not matched at one junction end, which may reflect a read error. The chain has TRBV7-7 and TRBJ1-1, with D unresolved. This CDR3 has 13 amino acids. Looked up from germline, CDR1 is SSHAT and CDR2 is FNYEAQ (reference sequence). The CDR3 DNA reads as TGTGCTAGCAGCCCGCGGACTGGGACTGAAGCTTTCTTT. Translation: CASSPRTGTEAFF.

The sample holds one count of this clone. V is TRBV6-5 and J is TRBJ2-7; 9 bases fit TRBD1. V lost 6 bases to trimming and J lost 6 bases; unmatched junction nucleotides: 9. The CDR3 is 14 amino acids. Germline CDR1 reads MNHEY; CDR2 reads SVGAGI. The CDR3 DNA sequence: TGTGCCAGCAGCCAAGGGACAGGGAAAAGCGAGCAGTACGTC. Translating it yields CASSQGTGKSEQYV.

This rearrangement joins TRBV2 to TRBJ2-3, with TRBD2 matching 14 bases. The germline V gene has CDR1 SNHLY and CDR2 FYNNEI. V dropped 4 bases and J dropped 4; count of bases not matched to a gene: 7. The CDR3 has 17 residues. CDR3 DNA sequence: TGTGCCAGCAGTGCGGGGACTAGCGGGAGTGGAGCAGATACGCAGTATTTT. Its protein is CASSAGTSGSGADTQYF.

This chain connects TRBV10-2 to TRBJ1-6, with D tentatively TRBD1 (5 bases). Per germline, CDR1 WSHSY and CDR2 SAAADI. V was trimmed by 0 bases and J by 9 bases, leaving 9 bases between them. The CDR3 is 14 residues long. CDR3 region: CASSESGVGSPLHF. As DNA, the CDR3 is TGCGCCAGCAGTGAGTCAGGGGTGGGTTCACCCCTCCACTTT.

The V gene is TRBV5-5, the J gene TRBJ1-1; D is unclear. Trimming took 0 bases from V and 1 from J, leaving 7 bases between them. The CDR3 runs 14 residues. Germline assignment: CDR1 SGHKS and CDR2 YYEKEE (reference sequence). CDR3 protein: CASSLVAGNTEAFF. CDR3 sequence (DNA): TGTGCCAGCAGCTTGGTGGCAGGGAACACTGAAGCTTTCTTT.

V is TRBV5-1 and J is TRBJ1-1; 8 positions agree with TRBD1. Losses at the gene ends were 4 bases for V and 5 bases for J; bases not matched to a gene: 7. Per germline, CDR1 SGHRS and CDR2 YFSETQ. This CDR3 spans 14 amino acids. DNA of the CDR3: TGCGCCAGCAGCCCCGGACAGGGTGGGACTGAAGCTTTCTTT. Translating gives CASSPGQGGTEAFF.

This sequence joins TRBV6-5 and TRBJ1-2, with a possible D match to TRBD1 (5 bases). Germline-derived CDR1 and CDR2 are MNHEY and SVGAGI. The CDR3 loop spans 16 amino acids. V gave up 0 bases and J gave up 0 bases, with 11 bases separating them. CDR3 sequence: CASSYSAGRANYGYTF. The CDR3 nucleotides read TGTGCCAGCAGTTACTCGGCGGGGCGAGCTAACTATGGCTACACCTTC.

As concerns this clone: Other DNA sequences in the same sample also yield this CDR3. The rearrangement links TRBV10-3 to TRBJ2-7; D perhaps matches TRBD1 (5 bases). The germline gives CDR1 ENHRY, CDR2 SYGVKD. This CDR3 spans 12 amino acids. The V and J ends lost 3 bases and 4 bases respectively, with 7 bases between them. CDR3 bases: TGTGCCATCAGTGAAAGGGGATACGAGCAGTACGTC. Its protein is CAISERGYEQYV.

This chain connects TRBV6-5 to TRBJ1-4; D is uncertain. CDR1 and CDR2 (germline): MNHEY, SVGAGI. Between the trimmed V and J ends, which lost 7 bases and 7 bases, there was a span of 16 bases. This CDR3 comprises 14 residues. The CDR3: CASTQQVVGEKLFF. The CDR3 region has the DNA TGTGCCAGCACCCAGCAGGTCGTTGGTGAAAAACTGTTTTTT.

The J gene is TRBJ2-5, the V gene TRBV7-9; D might be TRBD1 (6 bases). The ends were cut back, 5 bases at V and 1 base at J, with 11 bases in the middle. Per germline, CDR1 SEHNR and CDR2 FQNEAQ (reference sequence). The CDR3 consists of 14 residues. The CDR3 nucleotides are TGTGCCAGCAGCAGAGGACAGTCCCAAGAGACCCAGTACTTC. Translation: CASSRGQSQETQYF. The variable domain in full, with the rest retrieved from reference TRBV7-9 and TRBJ2-5, is DTGVSQNPRHKITKRGQNVTFRCDPISEHNRLYWYRQTLGQGPEFLTYFQNEAQLEKSRLLSDRFSAERPKGSFSTLEIQRTEQGDSAMYLCASSRGQSQETQYFGPGTRLLVL.